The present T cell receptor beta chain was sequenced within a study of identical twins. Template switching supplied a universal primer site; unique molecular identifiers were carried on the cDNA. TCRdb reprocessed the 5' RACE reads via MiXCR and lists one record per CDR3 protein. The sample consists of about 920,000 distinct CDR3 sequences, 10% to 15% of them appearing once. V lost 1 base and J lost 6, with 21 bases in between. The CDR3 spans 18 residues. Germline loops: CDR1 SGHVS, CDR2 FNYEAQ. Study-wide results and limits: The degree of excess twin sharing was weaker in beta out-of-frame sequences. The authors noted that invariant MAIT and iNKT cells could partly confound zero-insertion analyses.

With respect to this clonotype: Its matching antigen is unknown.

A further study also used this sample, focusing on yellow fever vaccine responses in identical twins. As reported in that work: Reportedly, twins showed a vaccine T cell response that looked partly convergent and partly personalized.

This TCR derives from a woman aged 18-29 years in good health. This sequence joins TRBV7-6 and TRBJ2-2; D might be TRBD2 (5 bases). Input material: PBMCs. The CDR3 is CASSLEKRLVGDPGELFF. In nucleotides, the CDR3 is TGTGCCAGCAGCTTAGAGAAACGGCTAGTGGGAGATCCCGGGGAGCTGTTTTTT.